One and the same sample provided the 20 T cell receptor beta chains below, sequenced in a study of a mutant IDH1 vaccine in newly diagnosed glioma. Clones were read by immunoSEQ multiplex PCR, and TCRdb kept only the in-frame ones, dropping some. The sample records tens of thousands of clones, about 76% being singletons. Time point meaning: week 35, safety follow-up. All doses held 300 ug of mutant IDH1 20-mer peptide, with topical imiquimod. Their antigens are not known. The sample was PBMCs, taken from a glioma patient whose treatment included an IDH1 peptide vaccine. The source of these receptors is a woman aged 40 to 50 with glioma. Some clones in this sample may be carry-over from other donors' samples.

The chain recombines TRBV6-5 with TRBJ2-5; D may be TRBD2 (6 bases). V shed 8 bases and J shed 5 bases, with 15 bases lying between them. Germline CDR1 is MNHEY and CDR2 is SVGAGI. The CDR3 runs to 13 residues. This CDR3 is CASGSRGTETQYF. The CDR3 nucleotides are TGTGCCAGCGGCTCTCGGGGGACGGAGACCCAGTACTTC.

The count of this clone is one. The V gene is TRBV27, the J gene TRBJ1-2; D is undetermined. V lost 8 bases to trimming and J lost 1 base, with 14 bases between them. This CDR3 is 14 amino acids long. The germline gives CDR1 MNHEY, CDR2 SMNVEV (reference sequence). CDR3 DNA sequence: TGTGCCAGCTCCTCGGGCAGTCATAACTATGGCTACACCTTC. Amino acids: CASSSGSHNYGYTF.

This clone came up once. V usage is TRBV27 and J usage is TRBJ2-5; 8 positions agree with TRBD1. This CDR3 comprises 13 residues. V lost 2 bases to trimming and J lost 5 bases; unmatched junction nucleotides: 1. In germline, CDR1 is MNHEY, CDR2 SMNVEV (reference sequence). In nucleotides, the CDR3 is TGTGCCAGCAGTTTAACAGGGGGGGAGACCCAGTACTTC. This encodes CASSLTGGETQYF.

The genes are TRBV19 and TRBJ2-3; D possibly matches TRBD1 or TRBD2 (5 bases each). CDR1 and CDR2 from the germline V gene are LNHDA and SQIVND (reference sequence). There are 17 residues in the CDR3. The V end was cut by 3 bases, the J end by 3 bases, with 19 bases between. CDR3 nucleotides: TGTGCCAGTAGTATTTATGGGGCAGGGACGAGAACAGATACGCAGTATTTT. Translation gives CASSIYGAGTRTDTQYF. Combining the CDR3 with reference TRBV19 and TRBJ2-3 gives the whole variable domain DGGITQSPKYLFRKEGQNVTLSCEQNLNHDAMYWYRQDPGQGLRLIYYSQIVNDFQKGDIAEGYSVSREKKESFPLTVTSAQKNPTAFYLCASSIYGAGTRTDTQYFGPGTRLTVL.

The chain uses TRBV2 and TRBJ2-5, with 9 nucleotides matching TRBD2. Germline lookup yields CDR1 SNHLY and CDR2 FYNNEI. CDR3 length equals 14 residues. Trimming at V came to 5 bases and at J to 4 bases, leaving 5 bases not matched to a gene. CDR3 amino acids: CASSFSGGVETQYF. CDR3 coding DNA: TGTGCCAGCAGTTTTAGCGGGGGAGTAGAGACCCAGTACTTC.

V and J are TRBV18 and TRBJ1-1, with D possibly matching TRBD1 (6 bases). CDR3 size: 16 residues. Germline CDR1 KGHSH, CDR2 LQKENI. Trimming pared 1 base from V and 5 bases from J, leaving 17 bases between. In DNA form, the CDR3 reads TGTGCCAGCTCACCACTCTCTATGGGGGCGCGAACTGAAGCTTTCTTT. Its protein is CASSPLSMGARTEAFF.

V is TRBV5-4 and J is TRBJ2-7; TRBD1 matches 12 bases. Germline CDR1 is SGHNT and CDR2 is YYREEE (reference sequence). With V trimmed by 0 bases and J by 5 bases, 6 bases remained unmatched. This CDR3 is built from 16 residues. The CDR3 sequence: CASSLEGDRGRNEQYF. CDR3 coding DNA: TGTGCCAGCAGCTTGGAAGGGGACAGGGGGCGCAACGAGCAGTACTTC.

V is TRBV11-1 and J is TRBJ2-7, with 7 bases lining up with TRBD2. Germline V gene lookup returns CDR1 SGHAT and CDR2 FQDESV (reference sequence). The ends lost 3 bases at V and 6 bases at J; junction bases unmatched: 5. The length of the CDR3 is 13 residues. The DNA for the CDR3 is TGTGCCAGCAGCTTTCCCGGCGGGAGCGAGCAGTACTTC. It encodes CASSFPGGSEQYF.

The genes are TRBV25-1 and TRBJ1-1; D is ambiguous. Trimming pared 4 bases from V and 7 bases from J, leaving 4 bases between. This CDR3 has 10 residues. Germline V lookup: CDR1 MGHDK, CDR2 SYGVNS. This chain's CDR3 is CASSGSEAFF. The CDR3 nucleotides read TGTGCCAGCAGTGGCAGTGAAGCTTTCTTT.

This rearrangement joins TRBV9 to TRBJ1-1; D remains ambiguous. The CDR3 contains 13 residues. Germline V gene data show CDR1 as SGDLS and CDR2 as YYNGEE. The ends were cut back, 0 bases at V and 4 bases at J, with 7 bases in the middle. The CDR3 sequence is CASSVGHPTEAFF. The CDR3, as DNA: TGTGCCAGCAGCGTAGGCCACCCCACTGAAGCTTTCTTT.

V usage is TRBV7-8 and J usage is TRBJ2-1, with 12 bases lining up with TRBD1. CDR1 is SGHVS, CDR2 FQNEAQ, per germline. This CDR3 is built from 16 residues. Unmatched junction bases numbered 6, after V lost 0 bases and J lost 9 bases. DNA of the CDR3: TGTGCCAGCAGCTTAGCGGGGACAGGGGGCGGGGGTGAGCAGTTCTTC. Translation gives CASSLAGTGGGGEQFF.

The V call is TRBV6-5, the J call TRBJ2-2, with 7 bases matching TRBD2. The CDR3 is made up of 13 amino acids. Germline V lookup: CDR1 MNHEY, CDR2 SVGAGI. V was pared by 2 bases and J by 10 bases, with 4 bases of the junction left unmatched. The CDR3 region is CASSYTGGMELFF. The CDR3 DNA is TGTGCCAGCAGTTACACCGGGGGGATGGAGCTGTTTTTT.

The V call is TRBV7-2, the J call TRBJ2-7, with a tentative D call TRBD2 (5 bases). The CDR3 is 12 residues long. CDR1 and CDR2 from the germline V gene are SGHTA and FQGNSA. The V and J ends lost 5 bases and 1 base respectively, with 6 bases between them. CDR3 bases: TGTGCCAGCAGCCGGGGTTCCTACGAGCAGTACTTC. Translating gives CASSRGSYEQYF.

Worth noting for this clone: At one of its ends the junction is not consistent with the germline gene, which may arise from a read error. The chain is built from TRBV6-5 and TRBJ1-2; D might be TRBD1 (5 bases). Germline V gives CDR1 MNHEY, CDR2 SVGAGI. This CDR3 comprises 14 residues. The CDR3 DNA sequence: TGTGCCAGCAGATACAGGATAAATAACCATGGCTACACCTTC. Amino acid sequence: CASRYRINNHGYTF.

The CDR3, as DNA: TGTGCCAGCTTGGGGGCGACAGGATCCTATGGCTACACCTTC. Its translation: CASLGATGSYGYTF. The chain carries TRBV25-1 and TRBJ1-2, with D possibly matching TRBD1 (6 bases). The CDR3 consists of 14 residues. Trimming pared 8 bases from V and 4 bases from J, leaving 17 bases between. Looked up from germline, CDR1 is MGHDK and CDR2 is SYGVNS.

The chain combines TRBV6-5 with TRBJ2-3, with 7 bases fitting TRBD1. The germline V gene encodes CDR1 MNHEY and CDR2 SVGAGI. This CDR3 is built from 14 residues. With V trimmed by 6 bases and J by 2 bases, 5 bases remained unmatched. The CDR3 spells CASRPGGFTDTQYF. The CDR3 coding sequence is TGTGCCAGCAGGCCAGGGGGTTTCACAGATACGCAGTATTTT.

In its sample, this clone was seen a few times. The chain has TRBV4-1 and TRBJ2-5; a weak D match, TRBD2 (5 bases). This CDR3 has 14 residues. V was pared by 2 bases and J by 3 bases, with 10 bases between. CDR1 and CDR2 from the germline V gene are MGHRA and YSYEKL. The CDR3 DNA reads as TGCGCCAGCAGCCAACTCGGGGAGAAAGAGACCCAGTACTTC. This translates into CASSQLGEKETQYF.

The chain uses TRBV5-4 and TRBJ2-6; D remains ambiguous. Germline CDR1 reads SGHNT; CDR2 reads YYREEE (reference sequence). V dropped 3 bases and J dropped 1 base, with 11 bases sitting between them. This CDR3 has 16 amino acids. CDR3 protein: CASSSGWLSGANVLTF. The CDR3 DNA follows: TGTGCCAGCAGCTCCGGGTGGCTATCTGGGGCCAACGTCCTGACTTTC. Full variable domain (remainder filled in from reference TRBV5-4 and TRBJ2-6): ETGVTQSPTHLIKTRGQQVTLRCSSQSGHNTVSWYQQALGQGPQFIFQYYREEENGRGNFPPRFSGLQFPNYSSELNVNALELDDSALYLCASSSGWLSGANVLTFGAGSRLTVL.

This rearrangement joins TRBV5-5 to TRBJ1-4; D is uncertain. The CDR3 runs 13 residues. Germline lookup yields CDR1 SGHKS and CDR2 YYEKEE (reference sequence). V lost 4 bases and J lost 6, with 10 bases in between. The CDR3 nucleotides read TGTGCCAGCAGCCGGGGAGGTCATGAAAAACTGTTTTTT. It specifies CASSRGGHEKLFF. Using reference TRBV5-5 and TRBJ1-4 for the parts outside the CDR3, the full variable domain is DAGVTQSPTHLIKTRGQQVTLRCSPISGHKSVSWYQQVLGQGPQFIFQYYEKEERGRGNFPDRFSARQFPNYSSELNVNALLLGDSALYLCASSRGGHEKLFFGSGTQLSVL.

The chain carries TRBV5-1 and TRBJ2-1, with 12 bases identical to TRBD2. Germline V gene data show CDR1 as SGHRS and CDR2 as YFSETQ. The CDR3 is 14 residues long. Losses at the gene ends were 6 bases for V and 6 bases for J; bases not matched to a gene: 4. CDR3 bases: TGCGCCAGCACCGTGACTAGCGGGAGCAATGAGCAGTTCTTC. Its translation is CASTVTSGSNEQFF.